Presented here are 32 T cell receptor beta chains from one specimen sequenced in a study of T cell repertoires in cytomegalovirus infection. Their specific antigens are unknown. Via MiXCR, TCRdb re-called the reads, giving one row per CDR3 protein. There are around 900,000 distinct CDR3 sequences in the sample; around a third occur only once, and roughly 13% lies in the top ten. Sequencing was performed on cultured CD8+ T cells from PBMCs, taken from culture after CMV antigen stimulation. These receptors all stem from a human donor in good health (CMV status not recorded). Some clones in this sample may be carry-over from other donors' samples.

This clonotype was observed once. The chain uses TRBV2 and TRBJ2-3; the match to TRBD2 covers 10 bases. The CDR3 is 18 residues long. Trimming at V came to 7 bases and at J to 2 bases, leaving 15 bases not matched to a gene. Germline V gives CDR1 SNHLY, CDR2 FYNNEI. CDR3 coding DNA: TGTGCCAGCATTCCGGAGCGGGGGGGCTACTATTTCACAGATACGCAGTATTTT. This codes for CASIPERGGYYFTDTQYF.

The genes are TRBV30 and TRBJ2-4; 15 bases are a match to TRBD2. V lost 3 bases and J lost 2; bases outside the gene matches: 8. The CDR3 totals 18 residues. Looked up from germline, CDR1 is GTSNPN and CDR2 is SVGIG (reference sequence). Here the CDR3 DNA reads TGTGCCTGGAGCTGGGGACTAGCGGGGGGCGTAACCAAAAACATTCAGTACTTC. Its protein product is CAWSWGLAGGVTKNIQYF.

This clonotype has just a few counts. J is TRBJ2-7 and V is TRBV27, with D perhaps given as TRBD1 or TRBD2 (6 bases each). This CDR3 region has 16 residues. V gave up 2 bases and J gave up 4 bases, with 18 bases separating them. Per the germline V gene, CDR1 is MNHEY and CDR2 is SMNVEV (reference sequence). The CDR3 DNA reads TGTGCCAGCAGTTTAAAGGGGGGCGGCCGAACTTACGAGCAGTACGTC. It translates to CASSLKGGGRTYEQYV.

The rearrangement links TRBV7-2 to TRBJ2-2, with D unresolved. Between the trimmed V and J ends, which lost 2 bases and 7 bases, there was a span of 11 bases. In germline, CDR1 is SGHTA, CDR2 FQGNSA. The CDR3 runs 14 residues. In DNA form, the CDR3 reads TGTGCCAGCAGCTTAAACCCCCGGAACGGGGAGCTGTTTTTT. Its translation: CASSLNPRNGELFF.

This clonotype was detected only a few times. The V and J genes are TRBV7-9 and TRBJ1-5, with TRBD1 matching over 10 bases. The germline V gene encodes CDR1 SEHNR and CDR2 FQNEAQ (reference sequence). CDR3 length: 16 residues. After removal of 5 bases from V and 3 bases from J, the junction contained 7 bases not matched to a gene. DNA for the CDR3: TGTGCCAGCAGCCCGACAGGGGGCGCGTCCAATCAGCCCCAGCATTTT. Residues: CASSPTGGASNQPQHF.

The table lists this clonotype with a few counts. This chain connects TRBV6-6 to TRBJ2-7; 7 bases map to TRBD1. The germline V gene encodes CDR1 MNHNY and CDR2 SVGAGI (reference sequence). Trimming took 6 bases from V and 0 from J; bases not matched to a gene: 14. This CDR3 is built from 17 residues. For the CDR3, the DNA is TGTGCCAGCAGCGACAGGGAATCCAACCCCATCTCCTACGAGCAGTACGTC. Protein sequence: CASSDRESNPISYEQYV.

This clonotype was counted a few times. The junction does not match germline at one end; this may be a read error. The chain uses TRBV4-1 and TRBJ2-1, with a tentative D call TRBD1 (6 bases). Per germline, CDR1 MGHRA and CDR2 YSYEKL. This CDR3 has 13 residues. The CDR3 nucleotides read TGCGCCAGCAGTCAAGATGCAGGGGATGAGCAGTTCTTC. It translates to CASSQDAGDEQFF.

The chain has TRBV7-6 and TRBJ2-7, with 7 bases identical to TRBD1. Germline loops: CDR1 SGHVS, CDR2 FNYEAQ. Trimming took 5 bases from V and 3 from J; bases not matched to a gene: 4. The CDR3 totals 13 residues. CDR3 sequence: CASSEGARYEQYF. The CDR3 region has the DNA TGTGCCAGCAGCGAGGGGGCGCGCTACGAGCAGTACTTC. Full variable domain (missing parts from reference TRBV7-6 and TRBJ2-7): GAGVSQSPRYKVTKRGQDVALRCDPISGHVSLYWYRQALGQGPEFLTYFNYEAQQDKSGLPNDRFSAERPEGSISTLTIQRTEQRDSAMYRCASSEGARYEQYFGPGTRLTVT.

The rearrangement joins TRBV6-2 or TRBV6-3 to TRBJ2-1, with D hard to call. This CDR3 comprises 14 residues. Trimming took off 2 bases at V and 6 bases at J, with 11 bases between the two ends. Germline V gene lookup returns CDR1 MNHEY and CDR2 SVGEGT. The CDR3 reads CASSYRLARNEQFF. Written as DNA, the CDR3 is TGTGCCAGCAGTTACCGACTCGCACGCAATGAGCAGTTCTTC.

Points on this clonotype: This clone may be a read error of a much larger clone one base away. Lacking the conserved final phenylalanine or tryptophan, this CDR3 likely reflects a read error. The genes are TRBV7-2 and TRBJ2-3; TRBD1 matches 8 bases. Germline CDR1 and CDR2: SGHTA and FQGNSA. The CDR3 runs to 15 residues. Unmatched junction bases numbered 5, after V lost 5 bases and J lost 1 base. The CDR3 sequence: CASSTGQGGTDTQYS. The CDR3, as DNA: TGTGCCAGCAGCACTGGACAGGGAGGCACAGATACGCAGTATTCT.

This chain links TRBV10-3 with TRBJ2-7; no reliable D call. V dropped 3 bases and J dropped 4 bases, with 7 bases sitting between them. Germline V CDR1 and CDR2: ENHRY, SYGVKD. The CDR3 has 12 amino acids. CDR3 DNA: TGTGCCATCAGTGACGGATTGTACGAGCAGTACTTC. Amino acids: CAISDGLYEQYF.

The sample holds a few counts of this clonotype. The chain is built from TRBV20-1 and TRBJ2-5; D is perhaps TRBD1 or TRBD2 (6 bases each). CDR1 DFQATT and CDR2 SNEGSKA come from the germline V gene (reference sequence). The CDR3 sequence is 14 residues long. V gave up 2 bases and J gave up 4 bases, with 14 bases separating them. CDR3 DNA: TGCAGTGCTAGACTGGGGGGCAGGTCAGAGACCCAGTACTTC. It yields the protein CSARLGGRSETQYF.

V is TRBV19 and J is TRBJ2-2; 8 bases fit TRBD2. Looked up from germline, CDR1 is LNHDA and CDR2 is SQIVND (reference sequence). This CDR3 spans 15 amino acids. V lost 6 bases, J lost 7 bases, and 10 bases stayed unmatched. The CDR3 loop is CASSWSGGFNGELFF. DNA for the CDR3: TGTGCCAGTAGCTGGAGCGGGGGCTTTAACGGGGAGCTGTTTTTT. Drawing the rest from reference TRBV19 and TRBJ2-2, the complete variable domain is DGGITQSPKYLFRKEGQNVTLSCEQNLNHDAMYWYRQDPGQGLRLIYYSQIVNDFQKGDIAEGYSVSREKKESFPLTVTSAQKNPTAFYLCASSWSGGFNGELFFGEGSRLTVL.

The chain has TRBV12-3 or TRBV12-4 and TRBJ1-2; TRBD1 matches 9 bases. CDR3 length: 15 residues. The trim removed 7 bases at V and 3 bases at J, leaving 9 bases unmatched. This CDR3 reads CASTLDRGVDYGYTF. DNA of the CDR3: TGTGCCAGCACCCTGGACAGGGGAGTAGACTATGGCTACACCTTC.

The chain employs TRBV28 and TRBJ1-1, with D uncertain. The CDR3 totals 15 residues. Germline CDR1 is MDHEN and CDR2 is SYDVKM. V was cut by 3 bases and J by 3 bases, with 14 bases left in between. CDR3 sequence reads: CASSFDKILDTEAFF. The CDR3 DNA reads TGTGCCAGCAGTTTTGATAAGATCCTGGACACTGAAGCTTTCTTT.

The chain carries TRBV7-9 and TRBJ2-5; perhaps TRBD2 as D (5 bases). The CDR3 consists of 15 residues. V lost 1 base, J lost 0 bases, and 9 bases lay in between. CDR1 is SEHNR, CDR2 FQNEAQ, per germline (reference sequence). The CDR3 DNA follows: TGTGCCAGCAGCTTAGGACTAACGTACCAAGAGACCCAGTACTTC. This encodes CASSLGLTYQETQYF.

The rearrangement uses TRBV27 and TRBJ2-6; 9 bases agree with TRBD2. The CDR3 spans 18 residues. J lost 2 bases, V lost 3 bases, and 8 bases had no gene match. Germline CDR1 reads MNHEY; CDR2 reads SMNVEV (reference sequence). The CDR3 DNA sequence: TGTGCCAGCAGTTTCCTCGGCGGGGGGGCAGCTGGGGCCAACGTCCTGACTTTC. It yields the protein CASSFLGGGAAGANVLTF.

The genes are TRBV7-6 and TRBJ1-1, with D unresolved. This CDR3 has 15 amino acids. The germline V and J ends were trimmed by 0 bases and 3 bases, with 11 bases remaining between them. Germline V gene lookup returns CDR1 SGHVS and CDR2 FNYEAQ. The CDR3, as DNA: TGTGCCAGCAGCTTAGCGGCCGAGACGGACACTGAAGCTTTCTTT. Translating it yields CASSLAAETDTEAFF.

This clonotype was counted between two and nine times. CDR3 amino acids: CASSQDGDIYNSPLHF. CDR3 coding DNA: TGCGCCAGCAGCCAAGATGGAGACATCTATAATTCACCCCTCCACTTT. The chain carries TRBV4-3 and TRBJ1-6; no reliable D call. V dropped 0 bases and J dropped 3 bases, with 9 bases sitting between them. Germline loops: CDR1 LGHNA, CDR2 YSLEER. The CDR3 is made up of 16 amino acids.

The chain employs TRBV7-9 and TRBJ2-1; D is possibly TRBD2 (6 bases). The CDR3 sequence is 16 residues long. Per the germline V gene, CDR1 is SEHNR and CDR2 is FQNEAQ (reference sequence). The V end was cut by 7 bases, the J end by 3 bases, with 19 bases between. CDR3 sequence: CASNSQGGSYYNEQFF. CDR3 in DNA: TGTGCCAGCAACTCACAAGGAGGGTCTTACTACAATGAGCAGTTCTTC.

The chain recombines TRBV10-3 with TRBJ1-2; D possibly corresponds to TRBD1 (5 bases). The CDR3 contains 16 residues. Germline CDR1 is ENHRY and CDR2 is SYGVKD. The V and J ends lost 2 bases and 3 bases respectively, with 16 bases between them. The CDR3 nucleotides are TGTGCCATCAGTGAGGCACTCCGGGACGTCTACTATGGCTACACCTTC. It encodes CAISEALRDVYYGYTF.

This clonotype has only a few counts. This chain connects TRBV10-3 to TRBJ2-1, with D unresolved. Germline V gene sequence: CDR1 ENHRY, CDR2 SYGVKD. V was clipped by 7 bases and J by 0 bases, with 22 bases between them. The CDR3 consists of 18 residues. CDR3 in DNA: TGTGCCATCACTGGATCCTTCGACTTCCAGAGCTCCTACAATGAGCAGTTCTTC. It encodes CAITGSFDFQSSYNEQFF.

The sample holds a few counts of this clonotype. The chain recombines TRBV7-9 with TRBJ1-1; unclear D gene. CDR1 and CDR2 (germline): SEHNR, FQNEAQ (reference sequence). CDR3 length equals 14 residues. The V end lost 6 bases, the J end lost 5 bases, and 16 bases lay between the germline ends. CDR3 residues: CASRRAMSGTEAFF. As DNA, the CDR3 is TGTGCCAGCAGAAGGGCGATGTCGGGGACTGAAGCTTTCTTT.

The chain couples TRBV6-5 to TRBJ2-7; tentatively, D is TRBD1 (7 bases). Looked up from germline, CDR1 is MNHEY and CDR2 is SVGAGI. The CDR3 length is 16 residues. With 6 bases removed from V and 5 bases from J, the gap between germline ends came to 23 bases. The CDR3 sequence: CASRVEGASLIHEQYF. The CDR3, as DNA: TGTGCCAGCAGAGTGGAGGGGGCTTCACTTATCCACGAGCAGTACTTC.

A note on this clonotype: A read error is possible here, since a much larger clone lies one base away. The chain employs TRBV6-1 and TRBJ2-1; no clear D gene. Germline CDR1 MNHNS, CDR2 SASEGT. This CDR3 region has 15 residues. The CDR3 loop reads CANSEGVGWDDEQFF. The DNA of the CDR3 is TGTGCCAACAGTGAAGGTGTGGGGTGGGATGATGAGCAGTTCTTC.

This clonotype has only a few counts. The chain employs TRBV7-6 and TRBJ2-1; D ambiguous. Germline V lookup: CDR1 SGHVS, CDR2 FNYEAQ. Deletions cut 1 base from V and 8 bases from J, with 6 bases between. This CDR3 comprises 12 residues. CDR3 loop: CASSLVFHEQFF. The CDR3 DNA sequence: TGTGCCAGCAGCTTAGTTTTCCATGAGCAGTTCTTC.

This clonotype was seen many times. In DNA, the CDR3 is TGTGCCAGCAGCCATACGGGTGGCACAAGCTATGGCTACACCTTC. Translated: CASSHTGGTSYGYTF. The genes are TRBV7-2 and TRBJ1-2; D unresolved. The CDR3 sequence is 15 residues long. The germline V gene has CDR1 SGHTA and CDR2 FQGNSA. The V end was cut by 5 bases, the J end by 4 bases, with 17 bases between.

In this sample, this clonotype turned up many times. V is TRBV7-8 and J is TRBJ2-2; 10 bases agree with TRBD1. The CDR3 consists of 20 residues. V trimming: 4 bases; J trimming: 6 bases; junction bases outside the gene matches: 20. Germline values: CDR1 SGHVS, CDR2 FQNEAQ. This CDR3 reads CASSSTGTGAPKEESGELFF. CDR3 nucleotides: TGTGCCAGCAGCTCAACCGGGACAGGGGCGCCCAAAGAAGAGTCCGGGGAGCTGTTTTTT.

This clonotype occurred many times. The CDR3 DNA sequence: TGTGCCAGCAGTTCGCCCCAGGGGGACACAGATACGCAGTATTTT. Encoded protein: CASSSPQGDTDTQYF. This rearrangement joins TRBV12-3 or TRBV12-4 to TRBJ2-3, with TRBD1 matching over 7 bases. This CDR3 has 15 residues. V lost 4 bases to trimming and J lost 2 bases; unmatched junction nucleotides: 6.

This clonotype was observed once. This CDR3 reads CASTPAGPNQPQHF. CDR3 in DNA: TGTGCCAGCACCCCAGCAGGGCCCAATCAGCCCCAGCATTTT. The chain combines TRBV28 with TRBJ1-5; possibly TRBD1 for D (5 bases). The CDR3 runs 14 residues. Between the trimmed V and J ends, which lost 7 bases and 3 bases, there was a span of 13 bases. The germline gives CDR1 MDHEN, CDR2 SYDVKM.

This clonotype showed up many times. V is TRBV7-9 and J is TRBJ1-1, with a tentative D call TRBD1 (5 bases). This CDR3 region has 14 residues. From germline, CDR1 is SEHNR and CDR2 FQNEAQ (reference sequence). With 5 bases removed from V and 4 bases from J, the gap between germline ends came to 14 bases. DNA for the CDR3: TGTGCCAGCAGCCCAGTTGGGGCTACCACTGAAGCTTTCTTT. Translating it yields CASSPVGATTEAFF.

Many counts were recorded for this clonotype. This chain connects TRBV7-8 to TRBJ1-5; D gene ambiguous. Deletions cut 2 bases from V and 6 bases from J, with 8 bases between. The CDR3 extends over 13 amino acids. Germline values: CDR1 SGHVS, CDR2 FQNEAQ. CDR3 sequence reads: CASSLYIFQPQHF. In DNA, the CDR3 is TGTGCCAGCAGCTTATATATATTTCAGCCCCAGCATTTT.